The 11 T cell receptor beta chains reported below all come from one sample, sequenced in a study of T cells in pancreatic ductal adenocarcinoma. Data came from immunoSEQ multiplex PCR; TCRdb stores just in-frame clones and leaves some out. The table includes more than 25,000 clones, 90% to 95% detected once. Surgery without prior neoadjuvant therapy was the treatment of the selected pancreatic ductal adenocarcinoma patients. The sample consisted of PBMCs. The receptors were gathered from a human donor with pancreatic ductal adenocarcinoma.

The genes are TRBV6-1 and TRBJ2-1, with D possibly being TRBD2 (6 bases). The CDR3 is 13 amino acids. V lost 6 bases to trimming and J lost 4 bases, with 10 bases between them. CDR1 is MNHNS and CDR2 is SASEGT in the germline V gene. The CDR3 DNA is TGTGCCAGCAGGGAGGGCGGATACAATGAGCAGTTCTTC. It yields the protein CASREGGYNEQFF.

This chain connects TRBV19 to TRBJ2-7; 9 nucleotides align to TRBD1. CDR1 LNHDA and CDR2 SQIVND come from the germline V gene (reference sequence). Trimming took 5 bases from V and 3 from J; bases not matched to a gene: 8. This CDR3 has 15 amino acids. The DNA for the CDR3 is TGTGCCAGTAGTGGTCCGGGACAGGGTATCTACGAGCAGTACTTC. Protein product: CASSGPGQGIYEQYF.

The chain uses TRBV6-1 and TRBJ1-5; 7 bases fit TRBD1. The CDR3 totals 14 residues. In germline, CDR1 is MNHNS, CDR2 SASEGT. J lost 5 bases, V lost 7 bases, and 8 bases had no gene match. CDR3: CASIRQGWDQPQHF. The CDR3 nucleotides read TGTGCCAGCATCCGACAGGGTTGGGATCAGCCCCAGCATTTT.

This clone was counted only a few times. As DNA, the CDR3 is TGTGCCAGCAGGCCACTAGCGGAGGGGGAGACCCAGTACTTC. It specifies CASRPLAEGETQYF. The chain is built from TRBV6-1 and TRBJ2-5; 8 nucleotides agree with TRBD2. The CDR3 loop spans 14 amino acids. Germline trimming cut 6 bases from V and 5 bases from J; bases unmatched to any gene: 8. Germline V CDR1 and CDR2: MNHNS, SASEGT.

The genes are TRBV28 and TRBJ2-2; weak D call: TRBD2 (5 bases). V lost 3 bases, J lost 5 bases, and 13 bases lay in between. CDR1 is MDHEN and CDR2 is SYDVKM in the germline V gene. The CDR3 sequence is 15 residues long. The CDR3 DNA follows: TGTGCCAGCAGTTTTATAGGCGGGTCGACCGGGGAGCTGTTTTTT. This encodes CASSFIGGSTGELFF.

With respect to this clone: The junction differs from germline at one of its ends, possibly a read error. The genes are TRBV7-9 and TRBJ1-1, with no clear D. In germline, CDR1 is SEHNR, CDR2 FQNEAQ (reference sequence). CDR3 length: 14 amino acids. The CDR3 sequence is CAGSLELTNTEAFF. Written as DNA, the CDR3 is TGTGCCGGCAGCTTGGAGTTGACGAACACTGAAGCTTTCTTT.

In regard to this clone: The junction and the germline gene differ at one end; a read error may be behind it. The rearrangement links TRBV7-7 to TRBJ1-5; D gene ambiguous. CDR1 and CDR2 (germline): SSHAT, FNYEAQ (reference sequence). The CDR3 extends over 13 amino acids. This chain's CDR3 is CASSLAPDQPQHF. CDR3 DNA sequence: TGTGCTAGCAGCTTAGCGCCCGATCAGCCCCAGCATTTT.

The V gene is TRBV15, the J gene TRBJ2-5, with D tentatively TRBD1 (6 bases). The CDR3 is 12 residues long. V was pared by 4 bases and J by 11 bases, with 14 bases between. The germline V gene encodes CDR1 LNHNV and CDR2 YYDKDF (reference sequence). In nucleotides, the CDR3 is TGTGCCACCAGCACCATCTCAGGGGAGCAGTACTTC. As protein: CATSTISGEQYF.

The V call is TRBV7-9, the J call TRBJ2-1; D is perhaps TRBD1 (6 bases). Germline assignment: CDR1 SEHNR and CDR2 FQNEAQ (reference sequence). Trimming cost V 4 bases and J 6 bases, with 19 bases left between them. There are 16 residues in the CDR3. This CDR3 is CASSSTSGAIGNEQFF. CDR3 coding DNA: TGTGCCAGCAGCTCAACATCAGGGGCGATAGGCAATGAGCAGTTCTTC.

V usage is TRBV6-5 and J usage is TRBJ2-3; 8 nucleotides match TRBD2. The junction had 8 bases not matched to a gene; V was cut back by 6 bases and J by 3 bases. This CDR3 contains 15 residues. Looked up from germline, CDR1 is MNHEY and CDR2 is SVGAGI. The CDR3 loop reads CASRVAGGTTDTQYF. The CDR3 DNA sequence: TGTGCCAGCAGAGTGGCGGGAGGTACAACAGATACGCAGTATTTT.

CDR3 region: CASSYHGNSYEQYF. In DNA, the CDR3 is TGTGCCAGCAGCTACCATGGGAACTCCTACGAGCAGTACTTC. V usage is TRBV7-2 and J usage is TRBJ2-7; the D is unclear. V gave up 4 bases and J gave up 0 bases, with 10 bases separating them. This CDR3 comprises 14 residues. Germline V gene lookup returns CDR1 SGHTA and CDR2 FQGNSA. The entire variable domain, with the rest obtained from reference TRBV7-2 and TRBJ2-7, is as follows: GAGVSQSPSNKVTEKGKDVELRCDPISGHTALYWYRQSLGQGLEFLIYFQGNSAPDKSGLPSDRFSAERTGGSVSTLTIQRTQQEDSAVYLCASSYHGNSYEQYFGPGTRLTVT.